The sequence of this TCR beta chain was determined in a study of T cell clonotyping in hematopoietic cell transplantation. Study information: Cytoreduction preceded collection of pretransplant recipient samples.

On this clone itself: Its antigen is currently unknown.

Time point defined: recipient sample about 28 days before transplant, after cytoreduction. Study-wide findings and caveats: Few recipient clonotypes overlapped donors; over 97% were de novo at given depth. Recipient TCR diversity dropped after transplant; expanded clonotypes rose from day 30 to 180.

Assay: immunoSEQ multiplex PCR; the TCRdb copy retains only in-frame clones and omits some. The sample carries approximately 18,000 clones, 60% to 85% recorded once. After removal of 1 base from V and 0 bases from J, the junction contained 7 bases not matched to a gene. The germline gives CDR1 SGHRS, CDR2 YFSETQ. The CDR3 totals 17 residues. Sequenced material: peripheral blood mononuclear cells, taken before stem cell transplant. The chain carries TRBV5-1 and TRBJ2-1; 7 nucleotides line up with TRBD2. This TCR was recovered from a man in his sixties with acute myeloid leukemia. Some clones in this sample may be carry-over from other donors' samples. CDR3 loop: CASSLMVAGSSYNEQFF. CDR3 in DNA: TGCGCCAGCAGCTTGATGGTAGCGGGTAGCTCCTACAATGAGCAGTTCTTC.